The clone carrying this T cell receptor (beta chain) occurred once. Every donor provided roughly 10 milliliters of peripheral blood. This sample was included in a study of blood T cells in healthy people across ages. Trimming removed 4 bases from V and 1 base from J; junction bases left unmatched: 7. This CDR3 is 17 amino acids long. Germline V gene sequence: CDR1 KGHDR, CDR2 SFDVKD. Then a second PCR, running about 6 to 11 cycles, was carried out with a sample-barcoded 5' primer and a J-beta primer mix. Every molecule of cDNA carried a tag from a template-switch adaptor with 12 random nucleotides. TCRdb re-derived calls from the 5' RACE reads in MiXCR, one entry per CDR3 protein. Of over 600,000 distinct CDR3 sequences listed, approximately 40% are singletons.

This sequence originates from an older man in good health. The specimen sequenced was blood. J is TRBJ2-1 and V is TRBV24-1, with 9 bases matching TRBD2. In nucleotides, the CDR3 is TGTGCCACCAGTGAACCGACTAGCGGAGGTTCCTACAATGAGCAGTTCTTC. This encodes CATSEPTSGGSYNEQFF.